This entry lists 8 T cell receptor beta chains sequenced from one sample in a study of blood T cell repertoires in COVID-19. Using immunoSEQ multiplex PCR, the repertoire was profiled, and TCRdb retains in-frame clones only, with some absent. The table lists around 230,000 clones, around 88% of them singletons. The specimen sequenced was PBMCs or T cells enriched from blood (not recorded which). The receptor source for this set is a woman aged 40 to 50 with acute COVID-19.

V gene TRBV4-2 combines with J gene TRBJ1-3; the D gene is possibly TRBD1 (6 bases). The V end was cut by 1 base, the J end by 0 bases, with 7 bases between. Germline V gene sequence: CDR1 LGHNA, CDR2 YNFKEQ. This CDR3 contains 15 residues. The CDR3 nucleotides read TGTGCCAGCAGCCAAGGACAGGACTCTGGAAACACCATATATTTT. Its translation is CASSQGQDSGNTIYF.

This clone was recorded only once. The chain joins TRBV19 to TRBJ1-2; 9 bases map to TRBD1. The germline V gene encodes CDR1 LNHDA and CDR2 SQIVND (reference sequence). The CDR3 extends over 13 amino acids. J lost 7 bases, V lost 7 bases, and 7 bases had no gene match. In DNA, the CDR3 is TGTGCCAGTACCCCGGGACAGGGATTTGGCTACACCTTC. Its protein product is CASTPGQGFGYTF.

This clone was counted a single time. This chain uses TRBV7-2 with TRBJ2-7; 7 nucleotides line up with TRBD2. V trimming: 1 base; J trimming: 2 bases; junction bases outside the gene matches: 5. Germline CDR1 reads SGHTA; CDR2 reads FQGNSA. This CDR3 contains 15 residues. The CDR3 nucleotides read TGTGCCAGCAGCTTAGAACTAGCGCGAACCTACGAGCAGTACTTC. Translated, it gives CASSLELARTYEQYF.

This clone was found once. This rearrangement joins TRBV13 to TRBJ2-5, with D maybe TRBD2 (6 bases). Germline CDR1 PRHDT, CDR2 FYEKMQ (reference sequence). V lost 0 bases to trimming and J lost 1 base, with 9 bases between them. The CDR3 length is 15 residues. The CDR3 sequence is CASSLGGGPQETQYF. In DNA, the CDR3 is TGTGCCAGCAGCTTAGGGGGAGGCCCCCAAGAGACCCAGTACTTC.

CDR3: CASRHLGGDQPQHF. The CDR3 DNA is TGTGCCAGTAGGCACCTTGGGGGCGATCAGCCCCAGCATTTT. This rearrangement joins TRBV19 to TRBJ1-5; possibly TRBD1 for D (6 bases). There are 14 residues in the CDR3. CDR1 is LNHDA and CDR2 is SQIVND in the germline V gene (reference sequence). Trimming took 6 bases from V and 5 from J, leaving 14 bases between them.

The DNA for the CDR3 is TGCAGTGCTAGCAGTTACAATGAGCAGTTCTTC. Its translation: CSASSYNEQFF. The chain is built from TRBV20-1 and TRBJ2-1; D is undetermined. The germline gives CDR1 DFQATT, CDR2 SNEGSKA (reference sequence). The V gene lost 3 bases and the J gene lost 4 bases, with 4 bases spanning the gap. The CDR3 contains 11 residues.

The V gene is TRBV5-6, the J gene TRBJ1-1; a weak D match, TRBD1 (5 bases). V was pared by 2 bases and J by 7 bases, with 12 bases between. Per the germline V gene, CDR1 is SGHDT and CDR2 is YYEEEE. The CDR3 runs to 13 residues. This CDR3 is CASSLSGGVEAFF. The CDR3 nucleotides read TGTGCCAGCAGCTTAAGTGGGGGGGTTGAAGCTTTCTTT.

The gene calls are TRBV12-3 or TRBV12-4 and TRBJ2-7, with unresolved D. The CDR3 sequence is 13 residues long. V dropped 6 bases and J dropped 6 bases, with 15 bases sitting between them. CDR3: CASSPNHNLEQYF. CDR3 sequence (DNA): TGTGCCAGCAGCCCTAATCATAATCTCGAGCAGTACTTC.